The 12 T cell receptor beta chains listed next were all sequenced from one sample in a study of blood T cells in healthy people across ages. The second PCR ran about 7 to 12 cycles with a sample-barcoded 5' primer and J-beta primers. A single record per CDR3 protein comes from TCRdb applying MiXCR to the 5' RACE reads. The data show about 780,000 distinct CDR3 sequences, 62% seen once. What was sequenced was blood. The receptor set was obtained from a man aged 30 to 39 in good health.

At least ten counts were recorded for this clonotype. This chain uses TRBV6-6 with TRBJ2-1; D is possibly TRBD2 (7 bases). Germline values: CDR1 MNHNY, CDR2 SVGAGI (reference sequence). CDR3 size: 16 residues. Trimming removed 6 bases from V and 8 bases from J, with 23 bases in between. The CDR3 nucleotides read TGTGCCAGCAGGGGAAGCACAGGGAGGGTTAGCCATGAGCAGTTCTTC. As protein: CASRGSTGRVSHEQFF.

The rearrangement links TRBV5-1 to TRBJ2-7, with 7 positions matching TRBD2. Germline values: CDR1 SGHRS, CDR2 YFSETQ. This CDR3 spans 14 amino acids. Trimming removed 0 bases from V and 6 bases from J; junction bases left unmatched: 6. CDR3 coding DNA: TGCGCCAGCAGCTTGGTTTCGGGGGGAGGCGAGCAGTACTTC. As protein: CASSLVSGGGEQYF.

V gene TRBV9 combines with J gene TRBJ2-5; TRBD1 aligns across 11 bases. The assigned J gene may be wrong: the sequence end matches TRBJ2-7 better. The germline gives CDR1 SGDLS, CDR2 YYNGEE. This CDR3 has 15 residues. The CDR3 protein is CASSSGQGASNEQYF. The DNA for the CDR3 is TGTGCCAGCAGCTCTGGACAGGGGGCTTCGAACGAGCAGTACTTC.

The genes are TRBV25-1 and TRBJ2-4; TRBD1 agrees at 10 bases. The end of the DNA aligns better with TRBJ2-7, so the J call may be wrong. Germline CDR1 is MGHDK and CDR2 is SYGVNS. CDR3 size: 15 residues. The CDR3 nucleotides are TGTGCCAGCAGTGAAGGGACAGGGGTTCCCTACGAGCAGTACTTC. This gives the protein CASSEGTGVPYEQYF.

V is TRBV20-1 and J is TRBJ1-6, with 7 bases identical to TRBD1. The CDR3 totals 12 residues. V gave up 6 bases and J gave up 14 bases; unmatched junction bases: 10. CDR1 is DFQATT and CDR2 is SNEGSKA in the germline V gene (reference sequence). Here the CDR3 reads CSATTGDVSLHF. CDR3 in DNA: TGCAGTGCCACCACAGGGGATGTATCCCTCCACTTT.

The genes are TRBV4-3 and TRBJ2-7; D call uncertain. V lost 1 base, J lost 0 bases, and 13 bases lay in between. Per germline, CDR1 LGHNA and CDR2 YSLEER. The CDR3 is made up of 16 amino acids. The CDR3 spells CASSQGASSTSYEQYF. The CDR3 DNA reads TGCGCCAGCAGCCAAGGTGCAAGTTCTACCTCCTACGAGCAGTACTTC.

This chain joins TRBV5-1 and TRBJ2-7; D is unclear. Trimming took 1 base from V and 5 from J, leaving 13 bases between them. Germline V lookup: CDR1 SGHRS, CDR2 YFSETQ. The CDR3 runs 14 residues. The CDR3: CASSLYKSVDEQYF. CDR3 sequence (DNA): TGCGCCAGCAGCTTGTACAAGTCCGTCGACGAGCAGTACTTC.

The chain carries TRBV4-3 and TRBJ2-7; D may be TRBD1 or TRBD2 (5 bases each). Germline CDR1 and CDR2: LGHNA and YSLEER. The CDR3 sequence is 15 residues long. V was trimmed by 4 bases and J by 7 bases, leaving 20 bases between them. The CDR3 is CASSPRDLPDGEQYF. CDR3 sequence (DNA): TGCGCCAGCAGCCCACGGGACCTCCCCGATGGGGAGCAGTACTTC.

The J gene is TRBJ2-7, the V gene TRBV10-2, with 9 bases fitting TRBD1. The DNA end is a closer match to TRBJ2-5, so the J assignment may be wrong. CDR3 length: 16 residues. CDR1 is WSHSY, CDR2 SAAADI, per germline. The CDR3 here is CASSRRDRALGETQYF. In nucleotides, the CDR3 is TGCGCCAGCAGCCGCCGGGACAGGGCTTTGGGGGAGACCCAGTACTTC.

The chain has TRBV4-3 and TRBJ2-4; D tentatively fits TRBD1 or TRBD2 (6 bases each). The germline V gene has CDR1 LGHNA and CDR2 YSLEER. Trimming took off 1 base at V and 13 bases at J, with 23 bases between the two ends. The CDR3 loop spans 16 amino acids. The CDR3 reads CASSQASYGGFYEQYF. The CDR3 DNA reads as TGCGCCAGCAGCCAAGCCTCGTACGGGGGCTTTTATGAGCAGTACTTC.

The CDR3 loop is CASSASGALNTDTQYF. CDR3 in DNA: TGTGCCAGCAGCGCGTCAGGGGCATTAAACACAGATACGCAGTATTTT. The gene calls are TRBV9 and TRBJ2-3, with D possibly TRBD1 on 6 matching bases. This CDR3 has 16 amino acids. Trimming stripped 3 bases from V and 2 bases from J, with 16 bases between. Germline-derived CDR1 and CDR2 are SGDLS and YYNGEE.

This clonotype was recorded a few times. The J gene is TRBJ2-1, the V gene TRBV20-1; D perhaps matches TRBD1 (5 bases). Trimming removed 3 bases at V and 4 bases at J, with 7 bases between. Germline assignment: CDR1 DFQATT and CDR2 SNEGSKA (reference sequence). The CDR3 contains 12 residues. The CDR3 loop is CSASKGYNEQFF. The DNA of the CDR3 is TGCAGTGCTAGTAAGGGGTACAATGAGCAGTTCTTC.